The TCR beta chain under discussion was sequenced for a study of blood T cell repertoires in COVID-19. Measured with immunoSEQ multiplex PCR; TCRdb has only the in-frame clones, and not every one. The table includes tens of thousands of clones, 76% detected once. The specimen sequenced was peripheral blood. The sequence came from a woman between 45 and 60 years old with active or convalescent COVID-19.

The CDR3 DNA follows: TGTGCCAGCAGCTTGTGGGGACTAGCGGGACAAGTGCAGTTCTTC. Its translation: CASSLWGLAGQVQFF. The chain carries TRBV5-6 and TRBJ2-1; TRBD2 matches at 13 bases. Trimming cost V 1 base and J 12 bases; bases outside gene matches: 7. The germline CDR1 and CDR2 sequences are SGHDT and YYEEEE. The CDR3 spans 15 residues.